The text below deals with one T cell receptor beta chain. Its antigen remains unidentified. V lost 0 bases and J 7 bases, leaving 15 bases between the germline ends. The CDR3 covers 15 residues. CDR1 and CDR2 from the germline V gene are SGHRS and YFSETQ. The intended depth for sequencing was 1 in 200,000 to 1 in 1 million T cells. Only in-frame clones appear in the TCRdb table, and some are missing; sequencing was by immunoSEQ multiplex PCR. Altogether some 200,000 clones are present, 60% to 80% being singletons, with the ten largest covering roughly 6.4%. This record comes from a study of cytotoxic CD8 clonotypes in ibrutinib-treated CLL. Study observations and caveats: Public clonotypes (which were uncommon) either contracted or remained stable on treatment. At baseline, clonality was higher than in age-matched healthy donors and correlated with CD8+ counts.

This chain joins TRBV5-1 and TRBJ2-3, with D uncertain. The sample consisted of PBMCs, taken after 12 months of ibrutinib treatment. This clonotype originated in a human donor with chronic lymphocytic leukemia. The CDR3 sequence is CASSLAGQQTNTQYF. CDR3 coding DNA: TGCGCCAGCAGCTTGGCAGGCCAACAAACCAATACGCAGTATTTT. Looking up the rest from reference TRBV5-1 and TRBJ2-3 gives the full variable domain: KAGVTQTPRYLIKTRGQQVTLSCSPISGHRSVSWYQQTPGQGLQFLFEYFSETQRNKGNFPGRFSGRQFSNSRSEMNVSTLELGDSALYLCASSLAGQQTNTQYFGPGTRLTVL.